This is a list of T cell receptor beta chains from one sample in a study of blood T cells in healthy people across ages. TCRdb ran MiXCR on the 5' RACE reads and lists one entry per CDR3 protein. The data show roughly 1,800,000 distinct CDR3 sequences, 49% seen once. The material sequenced was blood. These receptor sequences come from a woman in her forties in good health. Each CDR3 is given with its conserved first and last residue. The order of the fields is clone size, J gene, D gene, V gene, CDR3 DNA, CDR3 protein. A D gene is named only where the DNA matches it firmly. Clone size, where shown, is once, few, many, or a class for clones that have expanded.

-,TRBJ1-1,-,TRBV19,TGTGCCAGTAGTATAAAACGGCCCCTGAACACTGAAGCTTTCTTT,CASSIKRPLNTEAFF
-,TRBJ2-1,TRBD1,TRBV10-1,TGCGCCAGCAGTGACCCAGGGGGCAAAAATGAGCAGTTCTTC,CASSDPGGKNEQFF
-,TRBJ1-2,TRBD1,TRBV7-2,TGTGCCAGCAGCCGAATTCGGACAGGGCCCTATGGCCACACCTTC,CASSRIRTGPYGHTF
many,TRBJ2-7,-,TRBV29-1,TGCAGCGTTGCCCCTAGTAGCGCAGGATCCGAGCAGTACTTC,CSVAPSSAGSEQYF
-,TRBJ2-5,-,TRBV6-2/TRBV6-3,TGTGCCAGCAGGGAACCCGTGGGCGGACCCCAAGAGACCCAGTACTTC,CASREPVGGPQETQYF
-,TRBJ1-2,TRBD1,TRBV5-1,TGCGCCAGCAGCCCGGCAGGGGGAATCTATGGCTACACCTTC,CASSPAGGIYGYTF
few,TRBJ1-4,TRBD1,TRBV2,TGTGCCAGCAGTGAGGACAGGGGTAATGAAAAACTGTTTTTT,CASSEDRGNEKLFF
-,TRBJ2-4,TRBD2,TRBV3-1,TGTGCCAGCAGCCAAGATCGTCTAGCGGGGAAAAACATTCAGTACTTC,CASSQDRLAGKNIQYF
once,TRBJ2-1,-,TRBV5-1,TGTGCCAGCAGCTTATTCCCCCGGAACACCTCCTACAATGAGCAGTTCTTC,CASSLFPRNTSYNEQFF
-,TRBJ2-4,-,TRBV2,TGTGCCAGCAGTGCGGGGGCCGTGGGAGCCAAAAACATTCAGTACTTC,CASSAGAVGAKNIQYF
-,TRBJ2-6,-,TRBV18,TGTGCCAGCTCACAGGAGTTCTCTGGGGCCAACGTCCTGACTTTC,CASSQEFSGANVLTF
-,TRBJ2-7,TRBD1,TRBV6-2/TRBV6-3,TGTGCCAACACCGATCCTCCCGGACAGGACTACGAGCAGTACTTC,CANTDPPGQDYEQYF
-,TRBJ1-2,TRBD1,TRBV10-3,TGTGCCATCAGAGCCGGGACAGGGGGCGACTATGGCTACACCTTC,CAIRAGTGGDYGYTF
few,TRBJ1-2,-,TRBV6-5,TGTGCCAGCAGTTACGGGGGGGCGGGCGGCTACACCTTC,CASSYGGAGGYTF
once,TRBJ2-6,TRBD1,TRBV6-1,TGTGCCAGCAAATGGGACAGGCAGACTGGGGCCAACGTCCTGACTTTC,CASKWDRQTGANVLTF
-,TRBJ2-1,-,TRBV11-1,TGTGCCAGCAGCTTATACGGGACGAATGAGCAGTTCTTC,CASSLYGTNEQFF
once,TRBJ2-6,TRBD2,TRBV9,TGTGCCAGCAGCGTAGCGGGACTAGCCTTCTACCAAACCTCTGGGGCCAACGTCCTGACTTTC,CASSVAGLAFYQTSGANVLTF
-,TRBJ1-2,-,TRBV7-2,TGTGCCAGCCAGGCAGGTACTAACTATGGCTACACCTTC,CASQAGTNYGYTF
-,TRBJ2-1,-,TRBV7-8,TGTGCCAGCAGCCGTATCCCCCCCGGGGCAGGGCACTCCTACAATGAGCAGTTCTTC,CASSRIPPGAGHSYNEQFF
-,TRBJ2-1,TRBD2,TRBV3-1,TGTGCCAGCAGACACGTCACTAGCGGGGGGGGTGAGCAGTTCTTC,CASRHVTSGGGEQFF
-,TRBJ2-5,-,TRBV12-5,TGTGCTAGTGGGGAGGGACAGTTCCAAGAGACCCAGTACTTC,CASGEGQFQETQYF
-,TRBJ1-2,-,TRBV4-1,TGCGCCAGCAGCCAACAACTGGACGGATACTATGGCTACACCTTC,CASSQQLDGYYGYTF
-,TRBJ1-2,-,TRBV5-1,TGCGCCAGCAGCTTGGTGGCAACAGGCCCCCCCGGGGGCGGCTACACCTTC,CASSLVATGPPGGGYTF
-,TRBJ1-2,-,TRBV29-1,TGCAGCGTTGAAGCAGGGGCAGGGAACTATGGCTACACCTTC,CSVEAGAGNYGYTF
-,TRBJ2-5,TRBD1,TRBV28,TGTGCCAGCAGTACGGGACAGGGTTCAGAGACCCAGTACTTC,CASSTGQGSETQYF
-,TRBJ2-1,TRBD1,TRBV29-1,TGCAGCTTCCGGGACAGGGGATCTCTCCTGGGGAATGAGCAGTTCTTC,CSFRDRGSLLGNEQFF
-,TRBJ2-3,-,TRBV20-1,TGCAGTGCTACACTCGAAGATACGCAGTATTTT,CSATLEDTQYF
-,TRBJ2-3,TRBD2,TRBV5-5,TGTGCCAGCAGCTTGGTAGGCCAGCGGGGGGATACGCAGTATTTT,CASSLVGQRGDTQYF
few,TRBJ2-1,TRBD1,TRBV12-3/TRBV12-4,TGTGCCAGCAGCAGGACAGGGGGCGGCGAGCAGTTCTTC,CASSRTGGGEQFF
-,TRBJ2-1,TRBD2,TRBV9,TGTGCCAGCAGCGATAGCGGGGCCAGCAATGAGCAGTTCTTC,CASSDSGASNEQFF
-,TRBJ1-6,-,TRBV7-3,TGTGCCAGCAGCTCGACTGATAATTCACCCCTCCACTTT,CASSSTDNSPLHF
few,TRBJ2-5,TRBD2,TRBV7-2,TGTGCCAGCAGCTTAGTCCCTAGCGGGCCCCTAGAGACCCAGTACTTC,CASSLVPSGPLETQYF
few,TRBJ2-1,-,TRBV21-1,TGTGCCAGCAGCAGAGGAGGGGTCCGGAGCTCCTACAATGAGCAGTTCTTC,CASSRGGVRSSYNEQFF
once,TRBJ2-7,-,TRBV7-2,TGTGCCAGCAGTACCTACATTACCTCCTACGAGCAGTACTTC,CASSTYITSYEQYF
-,TRBJ2-3,TRBD2,TRBV9,TGTGCCAGCAGCGTAGTTACTAGCGGTTTCGCAGATACGCAGTATTTT,CASSVVTSGFADTQYF
-,TRBJ2-1,TRBD2,TRBV7-2,TGTGCCAGCAGCTTAGTACGGGCGGGGGGGCTCAATGAGCAGTTCTTC,CASSLVRAGGLNEQFF
-,TRBJ2-1,TRBD2,TRBV20-1,TGCAGTGCTAGAGGAACTAGCGGGGGTGAGCAGTTCTTC,CSARGTSGGEQFF
-,TRBJ1-2,TRBD1,TRBV27,TGTGCCAGCAGTCCCCAGACAGGGGGCCATGGCTACACCTTC,CASSPQTGGHGYTF
once,TRBJ2-7,-,TRBV7-2,TGTGCCAGCAGCTTAGGTGTCGGGAACCCCTCCTACGAGCAGTACTTC,CASSLGVGNPSYEQYF
few,TRBJ2-7,-,TRBV7-2,TGTGCCAGCAGCTCCGCGGGGACCGAGCAGTACTTC,CASSSAGTEQYF
-,TRBJ2-5,TRBD2,TRBV28,TGTGCCAGCAGTTTAAATACCGGGGGGTGGCAGTACTTC,CASSLNTGGWQYF
-,TRBJ1-4,TRBD1,TRBV29-1,TGCAGCGTAGATGGGACAGAGAGTGAAAAACTGTTTTTT,CSVDGTESEKLFF
few,TRBJ2-1,TRBD2,TRBV4-3,TGCGCCAGCAGCCAGGCTTTCAGTAGCGGGGGCTACAATGAGCAGTTCTTC,CASSQAFSSGGYNEQFF
-,TRBJ2-3,-,TRBV11-1,TGTGCCAGCAGCTTTCGGACTCGAACTAGCACAGATACGCAGTATTTT,CASSFRTRTSTDTQYF
-,TRBJ2-1,TRBD2,TRBV6-1,TGTGCCAGCAGTGCGGTAGCGGGGGGCCCCCATGAGCAGTTCTTC,CASSAVAGGPHEQFF
-,TRBJ1-5,TRBD1,TRBV12-3/TRBV12-4,TGTGCCAGCAGCGACAGGGGGTATCAGCCCCAGCATTTT,CASSDRGYQPQHF
-,TRBJ2-1,-,TRBV12-3/TRBV12-4,TGTGCCAGCAGCTCACCTGGGGGAAATGAGCAGTTCTTC,CASSSPGGNEQFF
-,TRBJ2-4,TRBD2,TRBV12-3/TRBV12-4,TGTGCCAGCAGAGTAGCGGGGGTTGAGTACTTC,CASRVAGVEYF
-,TRBJ2-3,-,TRBV6-2/TRBV6-3,TGTGCCAGCAGTAAGCCGGACCCGCTTAAAGATACGCAGTATTTT,CASSKPDPLKDTQYF
-,TRBJ2-3,-,TRBV12-3/TRBV12-4,TGTGCCAGCAGCATAGACGTTGCAGATACGCAGTATTTT,CASSIDVADTQYF
-,TRBJ1-4,-,TRBV7-9,TGTGCCAGCAGCCCACCAGGGGTAGACGAAAAACTGTTTTTT,CASSPPGVDEKLFF
once,TRBJ1-2,TRBD1,TRBV6-5,TGTGCCAGCAGACGTGGACAGGGCGACTATGGCTACACCTTC,CASRRGQGDYGYTF
-,TRBJ2-7,-,TRBV7-8,TGTGCCTCGAGAAGGGGATCGGGGACCTACGAGCAGTACTTC,CASRRGSGTYEQYF
-,TRBJ2-3,TRBD2,TRBV7-2,TGTGCCAGCAGCTTAGGTATCCTAGCGGGGGCCCCCACAGATACGCAGTATTTT,CASSLGILAGAPTDTQYF
-,TRBJ2-4,TRBD1,TRBV6-5,TGTGCCAGCAGTCTGGACAGGAAAAACATTCAGTACTTC,CASSLDRKNIQYF
-,TRBJ2-7,TRBD2,TRBV20-1,TGCAGTGCAACTAGCGGGGGGTTCATCTACGAGCAGTACTTC,CSATSGGFIYEQYF
-,TRBJ2-1,TRBD1,TRBV2,TGTGCCAGCAGAGGGACAGGCAGGTTGAATGAGCAGTTCTTC,CASRGTGRLNEQFF
-,TRBJ1-6,TRBD1,TRBV27,TGTGCCAGCAGTTTCCGGGACAGGGTAAATTCACCCCTCCACTTT,CASSFRDRVNSPLHF
-,TRBJ2-7,-,TRBV3-1,TGTGCCAGCAGCCTTCGACGGGGGACTCATTCCTACGAGCAGTACTTC,CASSLRRGTHSYEQYF